The 23 T cell receptor beta chains below come from one sample, sequenced in a study of shared clonotypes between healthy human individuals. Using immunoSEQ multiplex PCR, the repertoire was profiled, and TCRdb retains in-frame clones only, with some absent. Among fewer than 150,000 clones, 65% to 75% were seen once, and the ten largest hold just under 25%. The sample consisted of memory CD8+ T cells sorted from blood. Subset of the sample: CD45RO+ cells pooled with CCR7-negative TemRA cells. These receptors all come from a woman in her twenties or thirties in good health.

The V call is TRBV6-4, the J call TRBJ2-1; D gene unclear. This CDR3 has 16 residues. Germline CDR1 is MRHNA and CDR2 is SNTAGT. V lost 0 bases, J lost 0 bases, and 9 bases lay in between. The CDR3 here is CASSDSGGYSYNEQFF. CDR3 coding DNA: TGTGCCAGCAGTGACTCAGGCGGCTACTCCTACAATGAGCAGTTCTTC.

The V gene is TRBV7-8, the J gene TRBJ2-7; 7 positions agree with TRBD2. This CDR3 is built from 14 residues. V was pared by 4 bases and J by 3 bases, with 6 bases of the junction left unmatched. Germline CDR1 reads SGHVS; CDR2 reads FQNEAQ. CDR3 residues: CASSSEREGYEQYF. In DNA, the CDR3 is TGTGCCAGCAGCTCTGAGCGGGAAGGCTACGAGCAGTACTTC.

The chain has TRBV2 and TRBJ2-7, with TRBD1 identical over 8 bases. Germline trimming cut 3 bases from V and 4 bases from J; bases unmatched to any gene: 8. Germline V lookup: CDR1 SNHLY, CDR2 FYNNEI. This CDR3 is built from 15 residues. CDR3 region: CASSDPGQVLYEQYF. DNA for the CDR3: TGTGCCAGCAGTGACCCGGGACAGGTGCTATACGAGCAGTACTTC.

This chain connects TRBV28 to TRBJ2-1, with D perhaps given as TRBD1 or TRBD2 (5 bases each). The V and J ends lost 2 bases and 8 bases respectively, with 19 bases between them. Germline V CDR1 and CDR2: MDHEN, SYDVKM. This CDR3 region has 16 residues. The CDR3 reads CASSLGPYGGYDEQFF. The CDR3 region has the DNA TGTGCCAGCAGTTTAGGACCATATGGGGGTTACGATGAGCAGTTCTTC.

This chain links TRBV5-1 with TRBJ1-1; 8 nucleotides match TRBD1. The CDR3 spans 18 residues. From germline, CDR1 is SGHRS and CDR2 YFSETQ. V dropped 4 bases and J dropped 0; count of bases not matched to a gene: 14. CDR3 sequence: CASSGLRGQGSMNTEAFF. CDR3 nucleotides: TGCGCCAGCAGCGGTTTAAGAGGACAGGGCTCGATGAACACTGAAGCTTTCTTT.

CDR3 in amino acids: CASSPQGRGSKNIQYF. The DNA for the CDR3 is TGTGCCAGCAGCCCACAAGGACGTGGTTCCAAAAACATTCAGTACTTC. V gene TRBV9 combines with J gene TRBJ2-4; unclear D gene. Looked up from germline, CDR1 is SGDLS and CDR2 is YYNGEE. The CDR3 loop spans 16 amino acids. V lost 4 bases, J lost 2 bases, and 16 bases lay in between.

The rearrangement uses TRBV27 and TRBJ2-1; the D is unclear. Trimming pared 2 bases from V and 4 bases from J, leaving 12 bases between. This CDR3 region has 15 residues. Germline CDR1 MNHEY, CDR2 SMNVEV (reference sequence). The CDR3 DNA sequence: TGTGCCAGCAGTTTAAGAGCTGTCAGATACAATGAGCAGTTCTTC. It translates to CASSLRAVRYNEQFF.

This clone occurred once. The chain recombines TRBV9 with TRBJ1-2, with D maybe TRBD1 (6 bases). This CDR3 contains 15 residues. Trimming took 3 bases from V and 5 from J, leaving 17 bases between them. CDR1 SGDLS and CDR2 YYNGEE come from the germline V gene. DNA of the CDR3: TGTGCCAGCAGCGCTACAGGGAATAGCCAATATGGCTACACCTTC. Encoded protein: CASSATGNSQYGYTF. The full variable domain, in which reference TRBV9 and TRBJ1-2 provide the parts outside the CDR3, is DSGVTQTPKHLITATGQRVTLRCSPRSGDLSVYWYQQSLDQGLQFLIQYYNGEERAKGNILERFSAQQFPDLHSELNLSSLELGDSALYFCASSATGNSQYGYTFGSGTRLTVV.

This clone occurred a few times. The chain carries TRBV15 and TRBJ1-5; tentative D call: TRBD1 (6 bases). Trimming shortened V by 0 bases and J by 9 bases, and 18 bases separated the two germline ends. From germline, CDR1 is LNHNV and CDR2 YYDKDF (reference sequence). CDR3 length equals 16 residues. The CDR3 spells CATSREGEEGDWPQHF. CDR3 DNA: TGTGCCACCAGCAGAGAAGGGGAAGAGGGGGATTGGCCCCAGCATTTT.

This chain connects TRBV28 to TRBJ2-3, with 7 bases that match TRBD2. This CDR3 is built from 16 residues. Germline V lookup: CDR1 MDHEN, CDR2 SYDVKM. J was trimmed by 5 bases and V by 6 bases; bases with no gene match: 14. This CDR3 reads CASSPGQAGAGDTQYF. The CDR3 DNA is TGTGCCAGCAGCCCAGGGCAGGCGGGAGCGGGAGATACGCAGTATTTT.

The chain employs TRBV29-1 and TRBJ1-1; weak D call: TRBD1 (6 bases). CDR3 length equals 12 residues. Trimming took off 6 bases at V and 1 base at J, with 9 bases between the two ends. Germline values: CDR1 SQVTM, CDR2 ANQGSEA. The CDR3 here is CSVGTPNTEAFF. DNA for the CDR3: TGCAGCGTCGGGACACCGAACACTGAAGCTTTCTTT.

V is TRBV2 and J is TRBJ2-6; D is uncertain. V lost 3 bases, J lost 0 bases, and 6 bases lay in between. Per the germline V gene, CDR1 is SNHLY and CDR2 is FYNNEI. The CDR3 is made up of 15 amino acids. The CDR3, as DNA: TGTGCCAGCAGTGATGGCGGCTCTGGGGCCAACGTCCTGACTTTC. This translates into CASSDGGSGANVLTF.

The rearrangement joins TRBV13 to TRBJ2-5; maybe TRBD1 (5 bases). V was pared by 1 base and J by 5 bases, with 17 bases between. Germline V gene data show CDR1 as PRHDT and CDR2 as FYEKMQ (reference sequence). This CDR3 is built from 16 residues. The CDR3, as DNA: TGTGCCAGCAGCTTAGAGGGGCAGATCGGAACGGAGACCCAGTACTTC. Protein: CASSLEGQIGTETQYF.

The V call is TRBV7-2, the J call TRBJ2-6; D is uncertain. Germline lookup yields CDR1 SGHTA and CDR2 FQGNSA. The CDR3 has 16 residues. V gave up 5 bases and J gave up 0 bases, with 11 bases separating them. CDR3 region: CASSVGWSSGANVLTF. DNA of the CDR3: TGTGCCAGCAGCGTAGGTTGGAGCTCTGGGGCCAACGTCCTGACTTTC.

DNA of the CDR3: TGTGCCAGCAGCTCGCAGGGGGCGCGGGCTGAAGCTTTCTTT. Translated, it gives CASSSQGARAEAFF. The chain couples TRBV11-2 to TRBJ1-1, with 8 bases aligning to TRBD1. The V segment lost 4 bases and the J segment 6 bases; nucleotides outside the gene matches: 7. CDR1 is SGHAT, CDR2 FQNNGV, per germline. The CDR3 is made up of 14 amino acids.

V is TRBV11-2 and J is TRBJ2-5; D may be TRBD2 (5 bases). The J call may be wrong; the DNA end is better matched by TRBJ2-7. The CDR3 totals 15 residues. Germline V gene sequence: CDR1 SGHAT, CDR2 FQNNGV. CDR3 nucleotide sequence: TGTGCCAGCAGTCCCATTCTCACTAGTCCCTACGAGCAGTACTTC. Its protein is CASSPILTSPYEQYF.

Only one count was recorded for this clone. The rearrangement links TRBV5-4 to TRBJ1-2; 8 bases line up with TRBD1. CDR1 SGHNT and CDR2 YYREEE come from the germline V gene (reference sequence). The J segment lost 8 bases and the V segment lost 2 bases, leaving 8 bases of the junction unmatched. This CDR3 has 14 amino acids. CDR3 nucleotides: TGTGCCAGCAGCTTCTCTGGACAGGGCGAGGGCTACACCTTC. Translation: CASSFSGQGEGYTF. The full variable domain, with the rest looked up from reference TRBV5-4 and TRBJ1-2, is ETGVTQSPTHLIKTRGQQVTLRCSSQSGHNTVSWYQQALGQGPQFIFQYYREEENGRGNFPPRFSGLQFPNYSSELNVNALELDDSALYLCASSFSGQGEGYTFGSGTRLTVV.

This clone appeared a single time. The junction does not match germline at one end; this may be a read error. The chain combines TRBV5-1 with TRBJ2-5; 11 nucleotides align to TRBD2. This CDR3 has 14 amino acids. The germline gives CDR1 SGHRS, CDR2 YFSETQ. The CDR3 region is CASSSGTSGLVGHF. DNA of the CDR3: TGCGCCAGCAGCTCCGGGACTAGCGGATTAGTGGGACACTTC.

The rearrangement uses TRBV28 and TRBJ2-1; D uncertain. CDR3 length: 14 residues. V was trimmed by 7 bases and J by 3 bases, leaving 13 bases between them. Germline CDR1 reads MDHEN; CDR2 reads SYDVKM. This CDR3 is CASKGKDHYNEQFF. CDR3 nucleotides: TGTGCCAGCAAGGGTAAGGACCACTACAATGAGCAGTTCTTC.

This clone was detected ten times or more. The J gene is TRBJ2-2, the V gene TRBV10-1, with D unresolved. V lost 0 bases to trimming and J lost 3 bases, with 2 bases between them. From germline, CDR1 is WNHNN and CDR2 SYGVQD (reference sequence). The CDR3 is 13 residues long. The CDR3 loop reads CASSESDTGELFF. CDR3 in DNA: TGCGCCAGCAGTGAGTCGGACACCGGGGAGCTGTTTTTT.

The genes are TRBV30 and TRBJ2-7, with no clear D. This CDR3 has 13 amino acids. The germline V gene encodes CDR1 GTSNPN and CDR2 SVGIG (reference sequence). The germline V and J ends were trimmed by 1 base and 2 bases, with 9 bases remaining between them. The CDR3 sequence is CAWSGVSAYEQYF. The CDR3 coding sequence is TGTGCCTGGAGTGGGGTCTCTGCCTACGAGCAGTACTTC.

This clone was found a few times. The chain uses TRBV2 and TRBJ2-3, with 9 bases lining up with TRBD2. The CDR3 is made up of 15 amino acids. V lost 2 bases to trimming and J lost 7 bases; unmatched junction nucleotides: 7. In germline, CDR1 is SNHLY, CDR2 FYNNEI. The CDR3 DNA is TGTGCCAGCAGTGAAATGTCTAGCGGGGCCTATACGCAGTATTTT. As protein: CASSEMSSGAYTQYF.

The gene calls are TRBV29-1 and TRBJ2-1, with D tentatively TRBD2 (6 bases). The CDR3 length is 13 residues. V was trimmed by 2 bases and J by 10 bases, leaving 15 bases between them. The V gene's germline CDR1 is SQVTM and CDR2 ANQGSEA. CDR3 sequence (DNA): TGCAGCGTTGAATTCCGGGGGATCTGGGAGCAGTTCTTC. This gives the protein CSVEFRGIWEQFF.